This passage covers 26 T cell receptor beta chains from one sample sequenced in a study of blood T cell repertoires in COVID-19. Sequencing was performed with immunoSEQ multiplex PCR; in TCRdb, only in-frame clones are kept and a portion is missing. This sample yields approximately 230,000 clones, of which around 86% are seen a single time; less than 2% belongs to the top ten. The source material was PBMCs or T cells enriched from blood (not recorded which). These receptors were taken from a man in his forties who had recovered from COVID-19.

This clone has more than one count but fewer than ten. The chain combines TRBV7-9 with TRBJ1-1, with 7 bases aligning to TRBD1. The CDR3 has 16 amino acids. V gave up 6 bases and J gave up 2 bases; unmatched junction bases: 12. The germline CDR1 and CDR2 sequences are SEHNR and FQNEAQ (reference sequence). The CDR3 bases are TGTGCCAGCAGTGATTATCCGGGACAGCCCAACACTGAAGCTTTCTTT. Translating it yields CASSDYPGQPNTEAFF.

This chain uses TRBV4-3 with TRBJ1-2; 7 bases fit TRBD1. Germline CDR1 and CDR2: LGHNA and YSLEER. There are 14 residues in the CDR3. After removal of 0 bases from V and 8 bases from J, the junction contained 6 bases not matched to a gene. CDR3 residues: CASSQDKGARGYTF. The CDR3 DNA reads TGCGCCAGCAGCCAAGATAAGGGGGCCAGGGGCTACACCTTC.

This chain connects TRBV7-8 to TRBJ2-1, with TRBD2 identical over 7 bases. V shed 3 bases, J shed 4 bases, and the junction held 12 bases outside the gene matches. Germline CDR1 SGHVS, CDR2 FQNEAQ. The CDR3 extends over 17 amino acids. The CDR3 loop reads CASSFPRWASGYNEQFF. The CDR3 DNA follows: TGTGCCAGCAGCTTTCCGAGGTGGGCTAGCGGATACAATGAGCAGTTCTTC.

The rearrangement uses TRBV27 and TRBJ1-1; D unresolved. With 7 bases removed from V and 5 bases from J, the gap between germline ends came to 17 bases. CDR1 MNHEY and CDR2 SMNVEV come from the germline V gene (reference sequence). CDR3 length: 14 residues. The CDR3 DNA reads as TGTGCCAGCACCCCCCGGGGTATAAAGACTGAAGCTTTCTTT. It encodes CASTPRGIKTEAFF.

This rearrangement joins TRBV10-3 to TRBJ1-5; the D is unclear. V was trimmed by 11 bases and J by 5 bases, leaving 10 bases between them. The germline V gene has CDR1 ENHRY and CDR2 SYGVKD. This CDR3 has 11 amino acids. The CDR3: CAVREDQPQHF. The CDR3 DNA sequence: TGTGCCGTGCGCGAGGATCAGCCCCAGCATTTT.

The rearrangement links TRBV28 to TRBJ2-7; 9 bases fit TRBD1. V gave up 8 bases and J gave up 3 bases; unmatched junction bases: 11. The CDR3 runs 15 residues. Germline V gene data show CDR1 as MDHEN and CDR2 as SYDVKM. The CDR3 nucleotides are TGTGCCAGCCTACAGGTTCAGACAGGGGGCTACGAGCAGTACTTC. It encodes CASLQVQTGGYEQYF. The whole variable domain, filled in from reference TRBV28 and TRBJ2-7, reads DVKVTQSSRYLVKRTGEKVFLECVQDMDHENMFWYRQDPGLGLRLIYFSYDVKMKEKGDIPEGYSVSREKKERFSLILESASTNQTSMYLCASLQVQTGGYEQYFGPGTRLTVT.

The CDR3, as DNA: TGTGCCAGCAGCTCACAGGGGAACACTGAAGCTTTCTTT. Translation gives CASSSQGNTEAFF. This chain uses TRBV7-3 with TRBJ1-1, with D perhaps matching TRBD1 (6 bases). CDR3 length equals 13 residues. V lost 4 bases and J 1 base, leaving 7 bases between the germline ends. Germline V gene sequence: CDR1 SGHTA, CDR2 FQGTGA.

This chain joins TRBV19 and TRBJ2-3, with a tentative D call TRBD1 (5 bases). Germline CDR1 LNHDA, CDR2 SQIVND (reference sequence). The CDR3 runs to 13 residues. V lost 3 bases, J lost 4 bases, and 8 bases lay in between. The CDR3 bases are TGTGCCAGTAGTATCAGGGTATCAGATACGCAGTATTTT. Its protein is CASSIRVSDTQYF.

The rearrangement links TRBV7-2 to TRBJ2-7, with unresolved D. The germline V and J ends were trimmed by 4 bases and 3 bases, with 13 bases remaining between them. Germline loops: CDR1 SGHTA, CDR2 FQGNSA. The CDR3 sequence is 14 residues long. The CDR3 sequence is CASSSDSQNYEQYF. In nucleotides, the CDR3 is TGTGCCAGCAGCTCAGACTCCCAAAACTACGAGCAGTACTTC. The full variable domain, with the rest looked up from reference TRBV7-2 and TRBJ2-7, is GAGVSQSPSNKVTEKGKDVELRCDPISGHTALYWYRQSLGQGLEFLIYFQGNSAPDKSGLPSDRFSAERTGGSVSTLTIQRTQQEDSAVYLCASSSDSQNYEQYFGPGTRLTVT.

This chain connects TRBV11-3 to TRBJ2-1; tentatively, D is TRBD2 (6 bases). V was cut by 4 bases and J by 6 bases, with 19 bases left in between. CDR3 size: 16 residues. Germline values: CDR1 SGHNT, CDR2 YENEEA. The CDR3 sequence is CASSSGLWPDVNEQFF. CDR3 nucleotides: TGTGCCAGCAGCTCCGGACTATGGCCGGACGTCAATGAGCAGTTCTTC.

This chain connects TRBV4-1 to TRBJ1-3; D gene uncertain. V was shortened by 5 bases and J by 4 bases, with 12 bases between the two germline ends. Per the germline V gene, CDR1 is MGHRA and CDR2 is YSYEKL. This CDR3 region has 14 residues. As DNA, the CDR3 is TGCGCCAGCAGCTCTCTCCAAGAGGGAAACACCATATATTTT. Protein product: CASSSLQEGNTIYF.

This clone was found a few times. The genes are TRBV9 and TRBJ2-1; 9 nucleotides agree with TRBD2. The CDR3 totals 15 residues. Germline V lookup: CDR1 SGDLS, CDR2 YYNGEE. V was clipped by 4 bases and J by 1 base; unmatched bases: 3. The CDR3 sequence: CASSHSGSSYNEQFF. For the CDR3, the DNA is TGTGCCAGCAGCCATAGCGGGAGTTCCTACAATGAGCAGTTCTTC.

The rearrangement uses TRBV30 and TRBJ1-1; D is uncertain. The CDR3 contains 14 residues. Trimming stripped 0 bases from V and 0 bases from J, with 8 bases between. Germline CDR1 is GTSNPN and CDR2 is SVGIG (reference sequence). In DNA form, the CDR3 reads TGTGCCTGGAGTGTTACCAGAATGAACACTGAAGCTTTCTTT. Residues: CAWSVTRMNTEAFF.

This clone was seen a single time. This rearrangement joins TRBV19 to TRBJ2-1, with TRBD2 matching 10 bases. Germline CDR1 and CDR2: LNHDA and SQIVND (reference sequence). V was pared by 6 bases and J by 6 bases, with 8 bases of the junction left unmatched. There are 15 residues in the CDR3. The CDR3 DNA reads as TGTGCCAGTAGCTTAGCGGGAGGCATCTTCAATGAGCAGTTCTTC. It yields the protein CASSLAGGIFNEQFF. The entire variable domain, with the rest obtained from reference TRBV19 and TRBJ2-1, is as follows: DGGITQSPKYLFRKEGQNVTLSCEQNLNHDAMYWYRQDPGQGLRLIYYSQIVNDFQKGDIAEGYSVSREKKESFPLTVTSAQKNPTAFYLCASSLAGGIFNEQFFGPGTRLTVL.

J is TRBJ2-5 and V is TRBV21-1; TRBD1, as called in the table, went unchecked against the DNA. TRBV21-1 is noted as a pseudogene. The CDR3 length is 15 residues. The CDR3 region has the DNA TGTGCCAGCAGCAAAGTCCAGGGGTTCCAAGAGACCCAGTACTTC. This encodes CASSKVQGFQETQYF.

The chain joins TRBV24-1 to TRBJ1-1; the D is unclear. In germline, CDR1 is KGHDR, CDR2 SFDVKD. The V gene lost 6 bases and the J gene lost 6 bases, with 13 bases spanning the gap. This CDR3 spans 13 amino acids. This CDR3 reads CATSTSSQPEAFF. The CDR3 nucleotides are TGTGCCACCAGTACGTCCTCACAGCCTGAAGCTTTCTTT.

This rearrangement joins TRBV18 to TRBJ2-1, with 9 nucleotides matching TRBD1. The ends lost 4 bases at V and 6 bases at J; junction bases unmatched: 10. Germline V CDR1 and CDR2: KGHSH, LQKENI. The CDR3 runs 16 residues. CDR3 loop: CASSRNRDRASNEQFF. CDR3 nucleotide sequence: TGTGCCAGCTCACGGAACCGGGACAGGGCCTCCAATGAGCAGTTCTTC.

In DNA form, the CDR3 reads TGCGCCAGCAGCTTTAGCTCTGGAAACACCATATATTTT. Protein product: CASSFSSGNTIYF. V usage is TRBV5-1 and J usage is TRBJ1-3; D unresolved. CDR1 and CDR2 (germline): SGHRS, YFSETQ. There are 13 residues in the CDR3. Trimming cost V 2 bases and J 0 bases, with 3 bases left between them.

This chain uses TRBV7-9 with TRBJ1-4; 9 bases are shared with TRBD1. The CDR3 is made up of 13 amino acids. Germline loops: CDR1 SEHNR, CDR2 FQNEAQ (reference sequence). The trim removed 5 bases at V and 7 bases at J, leaving 2 bases unmatched. CDR3 DNA: TGTGCCAGCAGCCAGGACAGGGGTGAAAAACTGTTTTTT. It codes for CASSQDRGEKLFF.

This clone showed up just once. The rearrangement links TRBV27 to TRBJ2-7; D uncertain. The CDR3 contains 12 residues. Trimming removed 4 bases at V and 0 bases at J, with 4 bases between. Germline CDR1 MNHEY, CDR2 SMNVEV (reference sequence). CDR3 DNA: TGTGCCAGCAGTTCCATCTCCTACGAGCAGTACTTC. Its translation is CASSSISYEQYF.

The rearrangement links TRBV11-2 to TRBJ1-5; D is uncertain. The CDR3 is 16 residues long. Germline V gives CDR1 SGHAT, CDR2 FQNNGV. The V end was cut by 5 bases, the J end by 2 bases, with 16 bases between. The DNA of the CDR3 is TGTGCCAGCAGCGCTGACGGACTTGTTGGCAATCAGCCCCAGCATTTT. This translates into CASSADGLVGNQPQHF.

The chain has TRBV27 and TRBJ2-7; D is perhaps TRBD2 (5 bases). CDR1 and CDR2 (germline): MNHEY, SMNVEV (reference sequence). The V gene lost 4 bases and the J gene lost 3 bases, with 10 bases spanning the gap. The CDR3 spans 13 residues. CDR3 sequence (DNA): TGTGCCAGCAGTTCAGGACTGATCTACGAGCAGTACTTC. This codes for CASSSGLIYEQYF.

This CDR3 is CASSLSQGHEQFF. CDR3 in DNA: TGTGCCAGCAGTTTGAGCCAGGGTCATGAGCAGTTCTTC. The chain carries TRBV12-3 or TRBV12-4 and TRBJ2-1, with TRBD1 as a possible D gene (5 bases). CDR3 length: 13 amino acids. Trimming took off 3 bases at V and 8 bases at J, with 11 bases between the two ends.

The chain couples TRBV7-6 to TRBJ1-4, with 8 positions matching TRBD1. CDR1 is SGHVS and CDR2 is FNYEAQ in the germline V gene. V shed 5 bases, J shed 8 bases, and the junction held 10 bases outside the gene matches. This CDR3 spans 15 amino acids. The CDR3 protein is CASSQETGDGEKLFF. The DNA for the CDR3 is TGTGCCAGCAGCCAGGAGACAGGGGATGGAGAAAAACTGTTTTTT.

V is TRBV7-2 and J is TRBJ1-6; D is ambiguous. The CDR3 runs to 14 residues. V was shortened by 6 bases and J by 7 bases, with 13 bases between the two germline ends. From germline, CDR1 is SGHTA and CDR2 FQGNSA. CDR3 nucleotide sequence: TGTGCCAGCAGTCCCCTGAGGGAAAATTCACCCCTCCACTTT. Encoded protein: CASSPLRENSPLHF.

The genes are TRBV30 and TRBJ1-2; D is unclear. The V and J ends lost 4 bases and 4 bases respectively, with 16 bases between them. Germline V gives CDR1 GTSNPN, CDR2 SVGIG (reference sequence). This CDR3 has 14 amino acids. The CDR3 reads CAWTRAGLGYGYTF. In DNA, the CDR3 is TGTGCCTGGACCAGAGCGGGGTTGGGCTATGGCTACACCTTC.